This TCR beta chain is drawn from a study of blood T cell repertoires in COVID-19 (TCRdb year 2020). General notes on the study: Samples covering the acute and convalescent phases of COVID-19 were provided by collaborators in the United States, Italy and Spain. The material from the prospective study consisted of cDNA or gDNA derived from T cells, B-cell-depleted T cells, or PBMCs. Subjects who had been exposed to COVID-19, were actively infected with it, or had recovered from it provided the deeply sampled blood TCRbeta repertoires that made up the dataset. The repertoires were released in a freely available public database meant as a resource for research on the immune response to SARS-CoV-2. The samples were drawn from the first 160 participants of the ongoing ImmuneRACE study and from 950 to 1,500 subjects provided by 6 global collaborators. The sample metadata nearly always contained a de-identified subject ID, COVID-19 status, age in years and sex. Where available, HLA class I and class II types were obtained from metadata supplied by the sample provider rather than from assay-based typing.

What the authors observed across the whole study: How much clinical and demographic metadata was included differed by source and by participant, and the metadata was provided uncurated.

TCRbeta CDR3 regions were amplified from genomic DNA by means of the immunoSEQ Assay, a bias-controlled multiplex PCR. The paper's data handling went like this. The number of nucleated cells in each sample was estimated from the amplification of reference gene primers within the assay. To quantify the absolute abundance of each unique TCRbeta CDR3 rearrangement, sequence reads were collapsed and filtered. For each sample, productive Simpson clonality was calculated by taking the square root of Simpson's diversity index across productive rearrangements. TCRdb's version of the immuneACCESS table is confined to in-frame rearrangements and falls short of the full clone set. An unresolved V gene accounts for under half of the shortfall where checked; the remainder is of unknown origin. The V and J calls and clone size are taken from that table; D and trimming were inferred from the DNA. This sample has more than 450,000 clones in its table, and roughly nine tenths of those were observed once. The ten largest account for under 0.85% of the sample.

This clone was seen more than once but under ten times. Its antigen remains unidentified. The sample holds no much larger clone one base away, and base qualities are not on file. Enrolling through a virtual design, the prospective study's participants ranged in age from roughly 18 to 100 years and lived across 20 to 30 United States geographic areas. To assign participants to cohorts, the prospective study relied on clinical history that participants themselves reported in a screening survey and a study questionnaire. ImmuneRACE Cohort 3 recovered participants were defined by two consecutive negative NP/OP PCR tests, healthcare professional clearance, or symptom resolution. Mobile phlebotomists in the prospective study collected whole blood, serum and a nasopharyngeal or oropharyngeal swab from every participant. Additional blood draws and questionnaires over an approximately 2-month period could optionally be provided by prospective study participants. Before DNA extraction, prospective study blood samples were shipped either frozen or at room temperature.

Trimming takes 3 bases off V and 3 bases off J; junction bases not matched to a gene: 7. CDR3 length: 15 amino acids, cysteine to phenylalanine. Only the CDR3 DNA is retained, 45 bases long and in frame from the first base. From the germline V gene, CDR1 is MGHRA and CDR2 is YSYEKL. The receptor comes from a woman younger than 30 who had recovered from COVID-19. Material for sequencing was PBMCs or T cells enriched from blood (not recorded which). This chain joins TRBV4-1 to TRBJ2-7; TRBD2 aligns with 8 central bases. In nucleotide form, the sequence is TGCGCCAGCAGCCACCCCGGGGGGGGCTACTACGAGCAGTACTTC. Its translation is CASSHPGGGYYEQYF.